This T cell receptor beta chain emerged from a study of cytomegalovirus exposure and HLA in healthy donors. This clone has more than one count but fewer than ten. J was trimmed by 1 base and V by 4 bases; bases with no gene match: 9. The CDR3 has 16 residues. Germline loops: CDR1 WSHSY, CDR2 SAAADI. The PCR ran on 60 Vbeta and 13 Jbeta primers. The repertoire was sequenced with immunoSEQ multiplex PCR; TCRdb's copy has only in-frame clones and lacks some. The sample lists some 180,000 clones; under 9.5% were seen once. Source material: PBMCs. The source is a woman between 25 and 40 years old in good health and CMV-seropositive. J is TRBJ1-1 and V is TRBV10-2; 7 bases match TRBD1. The DNA for the CDR3 is TGCGCCAGCAGTGGGAGCCGACAGGGTACGAACACTGAAGCTTTCTTT. It is translated as CASSGSRQGTNTEAFF.